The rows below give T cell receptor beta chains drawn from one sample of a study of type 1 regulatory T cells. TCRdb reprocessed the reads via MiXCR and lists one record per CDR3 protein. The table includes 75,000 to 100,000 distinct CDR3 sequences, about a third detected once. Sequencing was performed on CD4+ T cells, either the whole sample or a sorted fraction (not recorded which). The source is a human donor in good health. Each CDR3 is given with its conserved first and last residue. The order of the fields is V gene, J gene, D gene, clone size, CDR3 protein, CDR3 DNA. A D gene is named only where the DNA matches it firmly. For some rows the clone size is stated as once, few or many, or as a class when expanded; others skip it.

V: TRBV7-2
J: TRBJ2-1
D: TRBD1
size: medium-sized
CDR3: CASSFSRDRAYNEQFF
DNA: TGTGCCAGCAGCTTCTCCCGGGACAGGGCTTACAATGAGCAGTTCTTC

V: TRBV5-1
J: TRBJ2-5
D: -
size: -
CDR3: CASSTTADHGATQYF
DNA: TGCGCCAGCAGCACCACAGCGGACCACGGGGCGACCCAGTACTTC

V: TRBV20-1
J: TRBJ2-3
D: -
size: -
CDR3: CSVFSPTDTQYF
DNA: TGCAGTGTTTTTTCCCCCACAGATACGCAGTATTTT

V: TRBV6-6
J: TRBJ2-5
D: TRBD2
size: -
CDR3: CASSYLASGTETQYF
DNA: TGTGCCAGCAGTTACCTCGCTAGCGGGACCGAGACCCAGTACTTC

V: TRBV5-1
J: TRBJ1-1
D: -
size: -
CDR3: CASTWVDGGTEAFF
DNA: TGCGCCAGCACCTGGGTGGACGGGGGCACTGAAGCTTTCTTT

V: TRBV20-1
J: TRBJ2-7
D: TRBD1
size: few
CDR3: CSARGAGQGAAPTYEQYF
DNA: TGCAGTGCTAGAGGTGCGGGACAGGGCGCGGCCCCCACCTACGAGCAGTACTTC

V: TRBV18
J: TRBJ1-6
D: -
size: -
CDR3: CASSSTWGLNSPLHF
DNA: TGTGCCAGCTCATCCACATGGGGCCTAAATTCACCCCTCCACTTT

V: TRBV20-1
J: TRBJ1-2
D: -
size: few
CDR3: CSANEGSYGYTF
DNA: TGCAGTGCTAATGAGGGGAGCTATGGCTACACCTTC

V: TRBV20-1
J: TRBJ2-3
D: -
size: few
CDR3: CSAHGRKGTDTQYF
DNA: TGCAGTGCACACGGACGGAAGGGCACAGATACGCAGTATTTT

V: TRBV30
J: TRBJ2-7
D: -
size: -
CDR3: CAWSRRRARDEQYF
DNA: TGTGCCTGGAGTCGAAGGAGGGCCAGGGACGAGCAGTACTTC

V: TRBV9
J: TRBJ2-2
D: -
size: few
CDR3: CASSVRVNTGELFF
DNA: TGTGCCAGCAGCGTAAGGGTAAACACCGGGGAGCTGTTTTTT

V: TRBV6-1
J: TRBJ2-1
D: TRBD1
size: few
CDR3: CASSGQQGAERNEQFF
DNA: TGTGCCAGCAGTGGACAACAGGGGGCTGAGAGGAATGAGCAGTTCTTC

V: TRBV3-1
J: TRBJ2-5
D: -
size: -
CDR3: CASSQSGAETQYF
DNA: TGTGCCAGCAGCCAATCGGGGGCTGAGACCCAGTACTTC

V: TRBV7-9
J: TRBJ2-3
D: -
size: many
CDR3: CASSLALTAGTDTQYF
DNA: TGTGCCAGCAGCTTAGCGCTTACAGCGGGCACAGATACGCAGTATTTT